This is a list of T cell receptor beta chains from one sample in a study of blood T cell repertoires in COVID-19. The data were produced by immunoSEQ multiplex PCR, yet TCRdb's version contains in-frame clones alone and is incomplete. This table has nearly 15,000 clones, around 77% appearing once. Sequences were obtained from peripheral blood. All receptors come from a human donor in a cohort sampled during active COVID-19. CDR3s include the opening cysteine and the closing phenylalanine or tryptophan. The D gene is left open where the match is weak. Rows may omit the clone size; those that give it use once, few, many or a size class.

clone size	V gene	J gene	D gene	CDR3 protein	CDR3 DNA
-	TRBV28	TRBJ2-3	TRBD2	CASGAGGLTDTQYF	TGTGCCAGCGGTGCGGGGGGACTCACAGATACGCAGTATTTT
-	TRBV6-1	TRBJ1-2	TRBD1	CASSEYRGSANYGYTF	TGTGCCAGCAGTGAATACAGGGGATCAGCTAACTATGGCTACACCTTC
-	TRBV6-5	TRBJ1-2	-	CASSYSPEGYGYTF	TGTGCCAGCAGTTACTCACCGGAGGGTTATGGCTACACCTTC
-	TRBV4-3	TRBJ2-4	-	CASSQDIASNIQYF	TGCGCCAGCAGCCAAGATATAGCTTCTAACATTCAGTACTTC
-	TRBV6-1	TRBJ2-3	-	CASSDDGQITDTQYF	TGTGCCAGCAGTGATGATGGACAGATCACAGATACGCAGTATTTT
once	TRBV18	TRBJ1-3	TRBD1	CASSPGQDALGNTIYF	TGTGCCAGCTCACCGGGACAGGATGCCCTCGGAAACACCATATATTTT
once	TRBV11-3	TRBJ1-1	-	CASSSRFGSMNTEAFF	TGTGCCAGCAGCTCGCGCTTCGGGTCCATGAACACTGAAGCTTTCTTT
-	TRBV6-5	TRBJ2-4	-	CASSYSNQGRDIQYF	TGTGCCAGCAGTTACTCGAACCAGGGGAGGGACATTCAGTACTTC
-	TRBV15	TRBJ2-5	TRBD2	CATSRAGGLETQYF	TGTGCCACCAGCAGAGCGGGGGGACTGGAGACCCAGTACTTC
once	TRBV7-2	TRBJ2-7	TRBD2	CASSLVGGGLSYEQYF	TGTGCCAGCAGCTTAGTAGGCGGGGGGCTCTCCTACGAGCAGTACTTC
-	TRBV29-1	TRBJ2-1	-	CSVILRGSYNEQFF	TGCAGCGTTATACTAAGGGGCTCCTACAATGAGCAGTTCTTC
-	TRBV5-6	TRBJ2-3	TRBD2	CASSPRLALPFSTDTQYF	TGTGCCAGCAGCCCTAGACTAGCCCTACCCTTTAGCACAGATACGCAGTATTTT
-	TRBV7-3	TRBJ2-4	TRBD2	CASSPPGGTAKNIQYF	TGTGCCAGCAGCCCCCCCGGGGGGACGGCCAAAAACATTCAGTACTTC
-	TRBV7-9	TRBJ2-1	TRBD1	CASNPGTGNNEQFF	TGTGCCAGCAACCCCGGGACAGGAAACAATGAGCAGTTCTTC
-	TRBV30	TRBJ2-7	-	CAWSARQEQYF	TGTGCCTGGAGTGCCCGACAGGAGCAGTACTTC
-	TRBV28	TRBJ2-1	TRBD2	CASSPPLGAGGYNEQFF	TGTGCCAGCAGTCCCCCCCTCGGGGCGGGGGGCTACAATGAGCAGTTCTTC
-	TRBV30	TRBJ1-4	TRBD1	CAWTLTGANEKLFF	TGTGCCTGGACCCTGACAGGGGCAAATGAAAAACTGTTTTTT
-	TRBV6-5	TRBJ1-1	-	CASRRLPNTEAFF	TGTGCCAGCAGGAGATTACCGAACACTGAAGCTTTCTTT
-	TRBV9	TRBJ1-5	-	CASSPGFYNQPQHF	TGTGCCAGCAGCCCGGGTTTCTACAATCAGCCCCAGCATTTT
few	TRBV4-1	TRBJ1-1	TRBD1	CASSQGGGATEAFF	TGCGCCAGCAGCCAAGGAGGGGGCGCAACTGAAGCTTTCTTT
-	TRBV6-6	TRBJ2-7	-	CASRSSYEQYF	TGTGCCAGCAGGAGCTCCTACGAGCAGTACTTC
-	TRBV24-1	TRBJ2-7	-	CATSDRYEQYF	TGTGCCACCAGTGACAGGTACGAGCAGTACTTC
-	TRBV30	TRBJ1-5	-	CAWSVGDFNQPQHF	TGTGCCTGGAGTGTTGGGGACTTCAATCAGCCCCAGCATTTT
-	TRBV5-5	TRBJ2-3	-	CASSPRVDTQYF	TGTGCCAGCAGCCCTCGGGTAGATACGCAGTATTTT
-	TRBV7-2	TRBJ2-7	-	CASSSGGSYEQYF	TGTGCCAGCAGCTCCGGAGGGTCCTACGAGCAGTACTTC
-	TRBV28	TRBJ2-7	-	CASTSETDYEQYF	TGTGCCAGCACCTCCGAGACAGACTACGAGCAGTACTTC
-	TRBV3-1/TRBV3-2	TRBJ1-2	-	CASSQGAGSSYGYTF	TGTGCCAGCAGCCAGGGGGCCGGCTCCAGCTATGGCTACACCTTC
-	TRBV27	TRBJ2-1	-	CASSPIQYNEQFF	TGTGCCAGCAGTCCAATCCAGTACAATGAGCAGTTCTTC
few	TRBV9	TRBJ2-5	TRBD1	CASSVGTGGSETQYF	TGTGCCAGCAGCGTCGGGACAGGGGGTTCAGAGACCCAGTACTTC
-	TRBV14	TRBJ2-7	-	CASSQDPLKRQGMYEQYF	TGTGCCAGCAGCCAAGATCCATTAAAGCGGCAGGGGATGTACGAGCAGTACTTC
-	TRBV5-4	TRBJ2-1	TRBD2	CASSLTSGGSYNEQFF	TGTGCCAGCAGCTTGACCAGCGGGGGATCCTACAATGAGCAGTTCTTC
-	TRBV18	TRBJ2-2	TRBD1	CASSPGQGNTGELFF	TGTGCCAGCTCACCAGGACAGGGCAACACCGGGGAGCTGTTTTTT
once	TRBV28	TRBJ2-2	TRBD2	CASSSGTSGGLHLGELFF	TGTGCCAGCAGTTCTGGGACTAGCGGGGGCTTGCACCTCGGGGAGCTGTTTTTT
-	TRBV11-2	TRBJ2-7	-	CASSLGGPYEQYF	TGTGCCAGCAGCTTAGGGGGCCCATACGAGCAGTACTTC
-	TRBV5-6	TRBJ2-7	-	CASSPPDRAYEQYF	TGTGCCAGCAGCCCCCCCGACAGAGCTTACGAGCAGTACTTC
-	TRBV6-5	TRBJ2-2	-	CASSYSQGRVGELFF	TGTGCCAGCAGTTACTCGCAGGGTCGTGTCGGGGAGCTGTTTTTT
few	TRBV24-1	TRBJ2-3	-	CATSGFRESDTQYF	TGTGCCACCAGTGGGTTTCGGGAGTCAGATACGCAGTATTTT
-	TRBV19	TRBJ2-2	-	CASTSDLAFTGELFF	TGTGCCAGTACTTCCGATCTAGCGTTCACCGGGGAGCTGTTTTTT
-	TRBV6-2/TRBV6-3	TRBJ2-7	TRBD2	CASSPLGTSVGEQYF	TGTGCCAGCAGTCCCCTGGGGACTAGCGTGGGTGAGCAGTACTTC
-	TRBV4-1	TRBJ2-5	TRBD2	CASSQEVQRGWETQYF	TGCGCCAGCAGCCAAGAGGTCCAGCGGGGGTGGGAGACCCAGTACTTC
-	TRBV27	TRBJ2-5	TRBD2	CASSLSSGEETQYF	TGTGCCAGCAGTTTGTCTAGCGGGGAAGAGACCCAGTACTTC
-	TRBV29-1	TRBJ1-1	-	CSVGGTMTEAFF	TGCAGCGTGGGCGGTACTATGACTGAAGCTTTCTTT
-	TRBV7-9	TRBJ2-1	TRBD2	CASSWDYGEQFF	TGTGCCAGCAGCTGGGACTACGGCGAGCAGTTCTTC
-	TRBV7-2	TRBJ2-7	-	CASSFMGAIYEQYF	TGTGCCAGCAGCTTTATGGGAGCGATCTACGAGCAGTACTTC
-	TRBV21-1	TRBJ2-7	-	CASSKGARGPVSYEQYF	TGTGCCAGCAGCAAAGGCGCGCGGGGGCCTGTCTCCTACGAGCAGTACTTC
few	TRBV3-1/TRBV3-2	TRBJ2-5	-	CASSQAGPSQETQYF	TGTGCCAGCAGCCAAGCAGGGCCGTCCCAAGAGACCCAGTACTTC
-	TRBV19	TRBJ2-1	TRBD2	CASSRSSGRANYNEQFF	TGTGCCAGTAGTAGGTCTAGCGGGAGGGCTAACTACAATGAGCAGTTCTTC
once	TRBV7-2	TRBJ2-7	TRBD1	CASSPQGTGWYEQYF	TGTGCCAGCAGCCCGCAGGGGACAGGTTGGTACGAGCAGTACTTC
once	TRBV4-2	TRBJ2-3	TRBD2	CASSQDQTSGGTDTQYF	TGTGCCAGCAGCCAAGACCAGACTAGCGGGGGCACAGATACGCAGTATTTT
-	TRBV3-1/TRBV3-2	TRBJ2-7	-	CASSQMLNRPYEQYF	TGTGCCAGCAGCCAAATGTTGAACAGGCCCTACGAGCAGTACTTC
-	TRBV27	TRBJ1-4	TRBD1	CASTDRGPNEKLFF	TGTGCCAGCACCGACAGGGGGCCAAATGAAAAACTGTTTTTT
few	TRBV9	TRBJ2-1	TRBD2	CASSVGAGSGRENEQFF	TGTGCCAGCAGCGTAGGAGCAGGGAGCGGGAGAGAGAATGAGCAGTTCTTC
once	TRBV4-2	TRBJ2-1	-	CASSQLLAVDEQFF	TGTGCCAGCAGCCAACTACTAGCAGTGGATGAGCAGTTCTTC
-	TRBV19	TRBJ2-7	TRBD1	CATTDRGRGEQYF	TGTGCCACTACCGACAGGGGAAGAGGGGAGCAGTACTTC
-	TRBV28	TRBJ2-1	-	CASSPYNEQFF	TGTGCCAGCAGCCCGTACAATGAGCAGTTCTTC